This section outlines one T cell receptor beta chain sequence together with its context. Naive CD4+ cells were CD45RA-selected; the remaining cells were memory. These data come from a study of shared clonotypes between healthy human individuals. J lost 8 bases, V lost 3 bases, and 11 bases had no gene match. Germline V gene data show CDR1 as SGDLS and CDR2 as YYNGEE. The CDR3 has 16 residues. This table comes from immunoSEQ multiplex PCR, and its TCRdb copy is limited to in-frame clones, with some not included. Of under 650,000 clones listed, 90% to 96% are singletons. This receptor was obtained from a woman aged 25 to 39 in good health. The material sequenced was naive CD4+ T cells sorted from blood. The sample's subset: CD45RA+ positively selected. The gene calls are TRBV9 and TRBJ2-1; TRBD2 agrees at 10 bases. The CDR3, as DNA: TGTGCCAGCAGCGGGACTAGCGGCGACGCGTGGGATGAGCAGTTCTTC. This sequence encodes CASSGTSGDAWDEQFF. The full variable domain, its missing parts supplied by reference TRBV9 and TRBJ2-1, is DSGVTQTPKHLITATGQRVTLRCSPRSGDLSVYWYQQSLDQGLQFLIQYYNGEERAKGNILERFSAQQFPDLHSELNLSSLELGDSALYFCASSGTSGDAWDEQFFGPGTRLTVL.